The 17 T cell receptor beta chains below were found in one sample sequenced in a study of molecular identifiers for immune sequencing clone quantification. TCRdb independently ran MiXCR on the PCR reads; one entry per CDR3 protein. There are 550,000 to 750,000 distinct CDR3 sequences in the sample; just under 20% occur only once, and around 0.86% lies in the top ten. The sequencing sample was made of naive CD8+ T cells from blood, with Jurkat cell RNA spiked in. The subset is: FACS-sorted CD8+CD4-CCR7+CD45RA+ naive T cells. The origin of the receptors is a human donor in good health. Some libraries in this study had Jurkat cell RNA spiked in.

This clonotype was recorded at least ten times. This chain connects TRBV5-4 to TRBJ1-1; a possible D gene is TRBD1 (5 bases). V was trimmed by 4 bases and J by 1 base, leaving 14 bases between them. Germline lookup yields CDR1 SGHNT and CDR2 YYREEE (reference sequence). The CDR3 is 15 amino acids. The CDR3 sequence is CASSDKTAPNTEAFF. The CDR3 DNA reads TGTGCCAGCAGCGATAAGACAGCCCCGAACACTGAAGCTTTCTTT.

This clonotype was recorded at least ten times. CDR3 nucleotide sequence: TGTGCCAGCAGCGAGGAAGTCTCCTACAATGAGCAGTTCTTC. Protein sequence: CASSEEVSYNEQFF. The V call is TRBV7-9, the J call TRBJ2-1; D is undetermined. The V end lost 5 bases, the J end lost 0 bases, and 8 bases lay between the germline ends. The germline CDR1 and CDR2 sequences are SEHNR and FQNEAQ (reference sequence). The CDR3 totals 14 residues.

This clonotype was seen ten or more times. CDR3 DNA sequence: TGTGCCAGCAGCCTCGACAGGCATAATTCACCCCTCCACTTT. Translated: CASSLDRHNSPLHF. This chain links TRBV4-2 with TRBJ1-6, with a tentative D call TRBD1 (6 bases). Germline-derived CDR1 and CDR2 are LGHNA and YNFKEQ. Trimming took off 4 bases at V and 5 bases at J, with 9 bases between the two ends. This CDR3 comprises 14 residues.

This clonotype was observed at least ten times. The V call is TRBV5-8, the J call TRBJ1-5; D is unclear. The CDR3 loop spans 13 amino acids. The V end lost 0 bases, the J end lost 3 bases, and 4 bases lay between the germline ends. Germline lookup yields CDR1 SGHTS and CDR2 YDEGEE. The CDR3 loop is CASSLETNQPQHF. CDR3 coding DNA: TGTGCCAGCAGCTTGGAGACCAATCAGCCCCAGCATTTT. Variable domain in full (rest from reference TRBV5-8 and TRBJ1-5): EAGVTQSPTHLIKTRGQQATLRCSPISGHTSVYWYQQALGLGLQFLLWYDEGEERNRGNFPPRFSGRQFPNYSSELNVNALELEDSALYLCASSLETNQPQHFGDGTRLSIL.

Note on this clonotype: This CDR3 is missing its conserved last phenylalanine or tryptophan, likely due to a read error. The CDR3 sequence is CASTSGDNEQFL. The CDR3 bases are TGTGCCAGCACTAGCGGGGACAATGAGCAGTTCCTC. The rearrangement links TRBV5-6 to TRBJ2-1; 9 bases fit TRBD2. CDR3 length: 12 amino acids. After removal of 6 bases from V and 5 bases from J, the junction contained 0 bases not matched to a gene. In germline, CDR1 is SGHDT, CDR2 YYEEEE.

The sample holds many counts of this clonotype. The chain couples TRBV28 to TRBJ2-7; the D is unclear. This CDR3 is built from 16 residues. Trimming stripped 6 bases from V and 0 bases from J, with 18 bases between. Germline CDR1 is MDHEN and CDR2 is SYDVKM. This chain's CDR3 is CASSSTHRSSSYEQYF. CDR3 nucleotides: TGTGCCAGCAGCTCCACGCACCGGAGTTCCTCCTACGAGCAGTACTTC.

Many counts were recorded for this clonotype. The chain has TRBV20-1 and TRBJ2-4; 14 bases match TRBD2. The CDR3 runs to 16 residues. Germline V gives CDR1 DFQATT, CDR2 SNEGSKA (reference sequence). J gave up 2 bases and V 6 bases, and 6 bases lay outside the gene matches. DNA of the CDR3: TGCAGTGCGACCGGGACTAGCGGGAGACCCAAAAACATTCAGTACTTC. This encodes CSATGTSGRPKNIQYF.

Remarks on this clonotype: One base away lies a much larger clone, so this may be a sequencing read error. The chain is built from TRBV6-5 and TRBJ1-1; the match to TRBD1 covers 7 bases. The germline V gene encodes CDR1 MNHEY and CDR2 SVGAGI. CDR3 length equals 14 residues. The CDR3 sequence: CASGYRQGSTEAFF. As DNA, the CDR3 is TGTGCCAGCGGTTACCGACAGGGTAGCACTGAAGCTTTCTTT.

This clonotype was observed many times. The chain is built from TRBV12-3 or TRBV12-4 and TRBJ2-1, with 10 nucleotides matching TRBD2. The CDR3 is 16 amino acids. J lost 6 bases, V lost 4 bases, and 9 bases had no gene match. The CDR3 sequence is CASSSLAGGRANEQFF. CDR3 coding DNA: TGTGCCAGCAGTTCTTTAGCGGGGGGAAGGGCCAATGAGCAGTTCTTC.

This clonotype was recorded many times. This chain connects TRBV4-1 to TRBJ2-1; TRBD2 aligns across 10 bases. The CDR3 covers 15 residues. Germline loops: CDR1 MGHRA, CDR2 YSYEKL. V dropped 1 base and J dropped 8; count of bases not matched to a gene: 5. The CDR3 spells CASSQALAGVDEQFF. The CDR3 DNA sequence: TGCGCCAGCAGCCAAGCTCTAGCGGGAGTGGATGAGCAGTTCTTC.

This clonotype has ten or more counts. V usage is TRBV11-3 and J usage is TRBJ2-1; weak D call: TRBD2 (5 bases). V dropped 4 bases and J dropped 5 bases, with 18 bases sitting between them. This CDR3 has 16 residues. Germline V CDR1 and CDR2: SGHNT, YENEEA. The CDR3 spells CASSSTDYGGHNEQFF. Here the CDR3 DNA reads TGTGCCAGCAGCTCAACCGACTACGGCGGCCACAATGAGCAGTTCTTC. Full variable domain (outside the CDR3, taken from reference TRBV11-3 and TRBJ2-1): EAGVVQSPRYKIIEKKQPVAFWCNPISGHNTLYWYLQNLGQGPELLIRYENEEAVDDSQLPKDRFSAERLKGVDSTLKIQPAELGDSAVYLCASSSTDYGGHNEQFFGPGTRLTVL.

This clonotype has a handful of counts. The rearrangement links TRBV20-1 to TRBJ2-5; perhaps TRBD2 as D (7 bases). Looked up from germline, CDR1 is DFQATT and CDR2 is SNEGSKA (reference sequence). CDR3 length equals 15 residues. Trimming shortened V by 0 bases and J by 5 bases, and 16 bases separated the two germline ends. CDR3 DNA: TGCAGTGCTAGAGATACGGGGGGCGGAATGGAGACCCAGTACTTC. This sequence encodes CSARDTGGGMETQYF.

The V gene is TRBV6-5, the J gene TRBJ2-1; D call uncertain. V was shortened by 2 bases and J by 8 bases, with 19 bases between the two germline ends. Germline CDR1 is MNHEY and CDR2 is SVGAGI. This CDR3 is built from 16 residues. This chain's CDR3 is CASSYRSSAAMDEQFF. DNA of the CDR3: TGTGCCAGCAGTTACCGATCCTCGGCGGCTATGGATGAGCAGTTCTTC.

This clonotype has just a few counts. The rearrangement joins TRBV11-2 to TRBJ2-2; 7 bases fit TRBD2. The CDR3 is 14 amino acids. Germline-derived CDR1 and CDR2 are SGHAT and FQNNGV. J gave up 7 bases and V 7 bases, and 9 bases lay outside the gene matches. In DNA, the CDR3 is TGTGCCAGCACTGTTGAGGGACTAAGCGGGGAGCTGTTTTTT. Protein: CASTVEGLSGELFF.

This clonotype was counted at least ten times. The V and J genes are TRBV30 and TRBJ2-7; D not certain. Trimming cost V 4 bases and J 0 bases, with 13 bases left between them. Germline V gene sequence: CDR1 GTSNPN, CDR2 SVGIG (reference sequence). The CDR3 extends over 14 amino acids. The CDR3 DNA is TGTGCCTGGAATCCCTTCGCCAGCTCCTACGAGCAGTACTTC. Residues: CAWNPFASSYEQYF.

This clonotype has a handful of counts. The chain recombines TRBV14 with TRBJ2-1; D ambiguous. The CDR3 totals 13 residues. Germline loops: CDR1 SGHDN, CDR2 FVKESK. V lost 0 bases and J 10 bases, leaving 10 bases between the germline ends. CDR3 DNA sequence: TGTGCCAGCAGCCAAGAGGTACAGATAGAGCAGTTCTTC. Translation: CASSQEVQIEQFF.

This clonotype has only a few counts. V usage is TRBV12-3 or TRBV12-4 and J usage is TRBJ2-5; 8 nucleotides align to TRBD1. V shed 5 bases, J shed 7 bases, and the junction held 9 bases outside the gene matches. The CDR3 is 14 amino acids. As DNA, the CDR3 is TGTGCCAGCAGTCCAAGCCTTACAGGGGGGACCCAGTACTTC. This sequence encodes CASSPSLTGGTQYF.